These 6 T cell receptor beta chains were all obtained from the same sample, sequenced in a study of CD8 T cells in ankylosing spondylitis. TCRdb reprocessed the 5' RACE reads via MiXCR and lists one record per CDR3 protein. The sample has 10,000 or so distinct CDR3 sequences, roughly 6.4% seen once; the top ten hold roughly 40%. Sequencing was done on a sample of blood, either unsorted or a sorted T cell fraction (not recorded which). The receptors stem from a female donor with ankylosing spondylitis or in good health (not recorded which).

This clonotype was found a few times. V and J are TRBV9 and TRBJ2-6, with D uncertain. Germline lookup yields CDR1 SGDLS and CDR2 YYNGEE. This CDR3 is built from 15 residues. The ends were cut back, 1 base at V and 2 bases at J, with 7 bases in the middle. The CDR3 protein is CASSVNDPGANVLTF. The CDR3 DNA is TGTGCCAGCAGCGTAAACGACCCTGGGGCCAACGTCCTGACTTTC.

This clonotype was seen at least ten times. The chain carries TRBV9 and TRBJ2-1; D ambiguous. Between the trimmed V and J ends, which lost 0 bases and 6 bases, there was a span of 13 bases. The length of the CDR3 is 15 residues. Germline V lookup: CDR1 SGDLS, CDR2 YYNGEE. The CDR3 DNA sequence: TGTGCCAGCAGCGTAGGTTTAAGAGGTTCCAATGAGCAGTTCTTC. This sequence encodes CASSVGLRGSNEQFF.

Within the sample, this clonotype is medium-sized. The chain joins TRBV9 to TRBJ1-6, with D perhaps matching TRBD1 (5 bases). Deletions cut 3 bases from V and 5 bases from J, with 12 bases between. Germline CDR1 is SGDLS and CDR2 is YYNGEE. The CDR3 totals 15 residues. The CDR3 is CASSGDGADNSPLHF. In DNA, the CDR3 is TGTGCCAGCAGCGGGGACGGCGCCGATAATTCACCCCTCCACTTT. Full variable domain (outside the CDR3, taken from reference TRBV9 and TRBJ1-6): DSGVTQTPKHLITATGQRVTLRCSPRSGDLSVYWYQQSLDQGLQFLIQYYNGEERAKGNILERFSAQQFPDLHSELNLSSLELGDSALYFCASSGDGADNSPLHFGNGTRLTVT.

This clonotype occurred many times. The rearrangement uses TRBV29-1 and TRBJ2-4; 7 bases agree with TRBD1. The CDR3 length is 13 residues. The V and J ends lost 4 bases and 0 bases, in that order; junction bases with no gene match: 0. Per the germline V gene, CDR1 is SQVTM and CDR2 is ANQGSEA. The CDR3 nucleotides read TGCAGCGTTGGGGACAGAGCCAAAAACATTCAGTACTTC. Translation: CSVGDRAKNIQYF.

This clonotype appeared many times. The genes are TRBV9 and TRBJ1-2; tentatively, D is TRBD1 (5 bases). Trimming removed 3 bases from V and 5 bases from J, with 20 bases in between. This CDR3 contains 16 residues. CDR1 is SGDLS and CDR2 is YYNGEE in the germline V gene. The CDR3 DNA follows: TGTGCCAGCAGCGAGGGGATCAAGGACACGGCGTATGGCTACACCTTC. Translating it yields CASSEGIKDTAYGYTF.

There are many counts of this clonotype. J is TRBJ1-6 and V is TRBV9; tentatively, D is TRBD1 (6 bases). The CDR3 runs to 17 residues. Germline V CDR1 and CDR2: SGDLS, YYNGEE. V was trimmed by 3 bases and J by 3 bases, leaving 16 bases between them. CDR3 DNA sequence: TGTGCCAGCAGCGCGAGGGGGGACCCACACTATAATTCACCCCTCCACTTT. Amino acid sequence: CASSARGDPHYNSPLHF.